Below are 10 T cell receptor beta chains sequenced from a single sample in a study of shared clonotypes between healthy human individuals. Here immunoSEQ multiplex PCR was the method, and the copy in TCRdb shows in-frame clones only, minus some. The profile shows around 750,000 clones, approximately 79% of them singletons. The specimen was memory CD4+ T cells sorted from blood. Stated subset: CD45RA-negative fraction. Every receptor here comes from a woman aged 25 to 45 in good health.

V and J are TRBV30 and TRBJ2-7; 7 positions match TRBD2. V shed 6 bases and J 3 bases; nucleotides not matched to a gene: 11. Germline CDR1 is GTSNPN and CDR2 is SVGIG (reference sequence). The CDR3 consists of 14 residues. The CDR3, as DNA: TGTGCCTGCAGAGGGCGGGAGCTCTACTACGAGCAGTACTTC. This gives the protein CACRGRELYYEQYF.

The V and J genes are TRBV2 and TRBJ2-1; a weak D match, TRBD2 (5 bases). Between the trimmed V and J ends, which lost 5 bases and 0 bases, there was a span of 11 bases. CDR1 and CDR2 (germline): SNHLY, FYNNEI. The CDR3 length is 15 residues. In nucleotides, the CDR3 is TGTGCCAGCAGTCTAACGGGGAGCTCCTACAATGAGCAGTTCTTC. Amino acids: CASSLTGSSYNEQFF.

The rearrangement joins TRBV18 to TRBJ2-7, with no clear D. In germline, CDR1 is KGHSH, CDR2 LQKENI. V dropped 0 bases and J dropped 2 bases, with 5 bases sitting between them. The CDR3 is 13 amino acids. The CDR3 region has the DNA TGTGCCAGCTCACCACCGCTCACCTACGAGCAGTACTTC. Translating it yields CASSPPLTYEQYF.

The V call is TRBV6-1, the J call TRBJ2-1, with D possibly TRBD1 on 6 matching bases. The germline V gene has CDR1 MNHNS and CDR2 SASEGT. Trimming left V 4 bases short and J 6 bases short, with 13 bases between. The CDR3 is made up of 14 amino acids. Here the CDR3 reads CASSGTGTTNEQFF. CDR3 sequence (DNA): TGTGCCAGCAGTGGAACCGGGACAACCAATGAGCAGTTCTTC.

J is TRBJ2-6 and V is TRBV7-3, with D possibly being TRBD2 (7 bases). The V end was cut by 2 bases, the J end by 5 bases, with 25 bases between. This CDR3 spans 20 amino acids. Germline V gives CDR1 SGHTA, CDR2 FQGTGA. The CDR3 loop reads CASSLGVGGGDPARANVLTF. Here the CDR3 DNA reads TGTGCCAGCAGCTTAGGGGTGGGCGGGGGCGACCCGGCTCGGGCCAACGTCCTGACTTTC.

This chain connects TRBV4-1 to TRBJ2-5; 9 bases line up with TRBD1. V was clipped by 4 bases and J by 3 bases; unmatched bases: 6. The V gene's germline CDR1 is MGHRA and CDR2 YSYEKL. This CDR3 has 15 residues. CDR3 nucleotides: TGCGCCAGCAGCCGTGAGGGGACAGGGAAAGAGACCCAGTACTTC. This gives the protein CASSREGTGKETQYF.

V gene TRBV5-1 combines with J gene TRBJ1-3; 7 bases are a match to TRBD1. CDR3 size: 14 residues. V gave up 5 bases and J gave up 6 bases; unmatched junction bases: 8. Germline CDR1 SGHRS, CDR2 YFSETQ. CDR3 residues: CASSPGTAQNTIYF. CDR3 DNA sequence: TGCGCCAGCAGTCCGGGGACAGCCCAAAACACCATATATTTT.

On this clone: A far bigger clonotype differs at one base, so this is likely a read error. This rearrangement joins TRBV6-6 to TRBJ2-7, with 8 bases matching TRBD2. The CDR3 has 15 residues. Germline V gene lookup returns CDR1 MNHNY and CDR2 SVGAGI (reference sequence). The CDR3 region is CAGSYRTSPYYEQYF. The CDR3 DNA is TGTGCCGGCAGCTACCGGACTAGCCCCTACTACGAGCAGTACTTC.

This clone has a handful of counts. The chain joins TRBV2 to TRBJ2-5, with TRBD2 matching 12 bases. CDR3 size: 13 residues. The trim removed 10 bases at V and 5 bases at J, leaving 5 bases unmatched. Per the germline V gene, CDR1 is SNHLY and CDR2 is FYNNEI. DNA for the CDR3: TGTGCCATCGACCTAGCGGGAGGGGAGACCCAGTACTTC. Amino acid sequence: CAIDLAGGETQYF.

The rearrangement uses TRBV6-1 and TRBJ1-2; D gene ambiguous. Trimming removed 1 base from V and 4 bases from J, with 13 bases in between. CDR1 MNHNS and CDR2 SASEGT come from the germline V gene. The CDR3 has 15 amino acids. CDR3 sequence: CASSEGRDLGYGYTF. The CDR3 bases are TGTGCCAGCAGTGAAGGAAGGGATTTAGGCTATGGCTACACCTTC.